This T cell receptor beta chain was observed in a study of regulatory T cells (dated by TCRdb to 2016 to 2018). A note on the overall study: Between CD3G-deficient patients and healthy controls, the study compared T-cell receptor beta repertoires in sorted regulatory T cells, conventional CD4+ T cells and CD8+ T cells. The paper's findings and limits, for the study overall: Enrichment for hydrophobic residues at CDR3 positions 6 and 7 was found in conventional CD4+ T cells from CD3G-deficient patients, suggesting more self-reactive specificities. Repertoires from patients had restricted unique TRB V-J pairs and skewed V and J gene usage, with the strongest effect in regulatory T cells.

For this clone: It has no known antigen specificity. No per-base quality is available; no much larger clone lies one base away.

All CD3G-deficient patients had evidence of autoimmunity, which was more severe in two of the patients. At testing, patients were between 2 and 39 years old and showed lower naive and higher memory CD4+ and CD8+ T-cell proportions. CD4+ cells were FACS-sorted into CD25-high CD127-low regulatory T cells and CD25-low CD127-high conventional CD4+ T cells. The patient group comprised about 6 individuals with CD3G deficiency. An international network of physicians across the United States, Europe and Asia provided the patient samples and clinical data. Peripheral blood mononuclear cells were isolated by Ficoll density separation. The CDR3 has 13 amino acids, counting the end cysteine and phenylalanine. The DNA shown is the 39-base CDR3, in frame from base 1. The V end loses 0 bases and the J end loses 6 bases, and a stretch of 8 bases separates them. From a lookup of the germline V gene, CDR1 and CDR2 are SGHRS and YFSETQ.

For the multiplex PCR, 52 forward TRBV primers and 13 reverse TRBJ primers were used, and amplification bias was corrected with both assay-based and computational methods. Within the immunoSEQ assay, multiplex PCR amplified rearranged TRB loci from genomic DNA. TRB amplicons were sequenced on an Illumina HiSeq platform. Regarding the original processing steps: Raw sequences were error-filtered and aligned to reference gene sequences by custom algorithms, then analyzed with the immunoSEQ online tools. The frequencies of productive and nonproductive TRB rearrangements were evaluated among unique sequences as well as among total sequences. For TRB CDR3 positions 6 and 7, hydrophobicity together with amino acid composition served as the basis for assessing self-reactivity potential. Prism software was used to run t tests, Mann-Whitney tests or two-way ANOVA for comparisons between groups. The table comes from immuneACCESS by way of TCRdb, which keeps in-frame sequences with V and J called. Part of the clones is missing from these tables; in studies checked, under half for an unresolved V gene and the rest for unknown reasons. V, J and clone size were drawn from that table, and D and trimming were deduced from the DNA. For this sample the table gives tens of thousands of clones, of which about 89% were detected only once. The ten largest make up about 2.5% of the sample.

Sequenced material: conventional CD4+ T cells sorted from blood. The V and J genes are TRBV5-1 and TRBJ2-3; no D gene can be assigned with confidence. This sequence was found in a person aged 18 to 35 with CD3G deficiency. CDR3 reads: CASSLASVDTQYF. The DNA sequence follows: TGCGCCAGCAGCTTGGCATCGGTGGATACGCAGTATTTT. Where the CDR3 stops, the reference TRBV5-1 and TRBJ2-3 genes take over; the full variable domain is KAGVTQTPRYLIKTRGQQVTLSCSPISGHRSVSWYQQTPGQGLQFLFEYFSETQRNKGNFPGRFSGRQFSNSRSEMNVSTLELGDSALYLCASSLASVDTQYFGPGTRLTVL.